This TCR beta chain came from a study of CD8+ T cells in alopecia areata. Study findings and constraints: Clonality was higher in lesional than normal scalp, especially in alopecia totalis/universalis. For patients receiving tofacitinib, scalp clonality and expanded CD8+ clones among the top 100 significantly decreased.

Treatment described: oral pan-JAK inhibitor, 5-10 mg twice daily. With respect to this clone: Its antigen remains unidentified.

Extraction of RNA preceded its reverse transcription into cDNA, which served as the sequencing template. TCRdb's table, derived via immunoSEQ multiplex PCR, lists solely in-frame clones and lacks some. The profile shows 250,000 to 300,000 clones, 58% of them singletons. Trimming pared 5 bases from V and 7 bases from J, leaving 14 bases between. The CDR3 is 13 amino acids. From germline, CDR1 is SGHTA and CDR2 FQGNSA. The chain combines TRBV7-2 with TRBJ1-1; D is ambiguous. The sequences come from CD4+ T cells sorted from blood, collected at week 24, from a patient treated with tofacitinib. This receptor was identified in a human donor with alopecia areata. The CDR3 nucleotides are TGTGCCAGCAGCCCCCTGACGGGGAATGAAGCTTTCTTT. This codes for CASSPLTGNEAFF.